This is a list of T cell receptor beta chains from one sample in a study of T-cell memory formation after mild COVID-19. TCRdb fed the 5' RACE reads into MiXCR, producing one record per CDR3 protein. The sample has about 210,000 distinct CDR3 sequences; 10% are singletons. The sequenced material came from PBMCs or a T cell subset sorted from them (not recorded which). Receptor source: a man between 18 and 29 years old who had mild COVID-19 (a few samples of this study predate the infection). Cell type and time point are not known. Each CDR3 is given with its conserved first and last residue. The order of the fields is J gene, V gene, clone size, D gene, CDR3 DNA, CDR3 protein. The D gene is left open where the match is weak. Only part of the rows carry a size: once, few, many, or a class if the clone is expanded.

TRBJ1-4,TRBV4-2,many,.,TGTGCCAGCAGCCCCCAGGCAACTAATGAAAAACTGTTTTTT,CASSPQATNEKLFF
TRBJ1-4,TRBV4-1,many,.,TGCGCCAGCAGCCAAGATCCGGCAGTTGACGAAAAACTGTTTTTT,CASSQDPAVDEKLFF
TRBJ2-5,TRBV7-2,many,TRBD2,TGTGCCAGCAGCTTAATGGGTTCTTATGGGGGGGGCCAAGAGACCCAGTACTTC,CASSLMGSYGGGQETQYF
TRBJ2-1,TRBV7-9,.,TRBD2,TGTGCCAGCAGCTTAGCGAGCGGGGGGTTCTATGAGCAGTTCTTC,CASSLASGGFYEQFF
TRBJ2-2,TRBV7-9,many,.,TGTGCCAGCAGCTTCCTACTTGCTGGAGGGGAGCTGTTTTTT,CASSFLLAGGELFF
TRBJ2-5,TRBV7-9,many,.,TGTGCCAGCAGCCCCTCCCGACTAGTGGAGACCCAGTACTTC,CASSPSRLVETQYF
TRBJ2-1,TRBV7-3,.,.,TGTGCCACGACACCCTCCTACAATGAGCAGTTCTTC,CATTPSYNEQFF
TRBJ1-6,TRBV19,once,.,TGTGCCAGTAGTACGACTCCGGTCTTCACCAATTCACCCCTCCACTTT,CASSTTPVFTNSPLHF
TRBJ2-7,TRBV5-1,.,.,TGCGCCAGCAGCTTGGCCCTGGGCGGCGTCGAGCAGTACTTC,CASSLALGGVEQYF
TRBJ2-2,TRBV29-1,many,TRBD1,TGCAGCGGGACAGGGTTTGTGACCGGGGAGCTGTTTTTT,CSGTGFVTGELFF
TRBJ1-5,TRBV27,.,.,TGTGCCAGCAGCCCCCGCCGGGGGGCCCTTAATCAGCCCCAGCATTTT,CASSPRRGALNQPQHF
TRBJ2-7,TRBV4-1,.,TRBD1,TGCGCCAGCAGCCAAGATCGACAGGGGGGATACGAGCAGTACTTC,CASSQDRQGGYEQYF
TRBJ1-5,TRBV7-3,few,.,TGTGCCAGCAGCTTAACGGTAGATCAGCCCCAGCATTTT,CASSLTVDQPQHF
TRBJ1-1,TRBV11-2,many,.,TGTGCCAGCAGCTTAGTCAGGCAGACTGAAGCTTTCTTT,CASSLVRQTEAFF
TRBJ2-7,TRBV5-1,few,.,TGCGCCAGCATTTACAAGGGTGAGCAGTACTTC,CASIYKGEQYF